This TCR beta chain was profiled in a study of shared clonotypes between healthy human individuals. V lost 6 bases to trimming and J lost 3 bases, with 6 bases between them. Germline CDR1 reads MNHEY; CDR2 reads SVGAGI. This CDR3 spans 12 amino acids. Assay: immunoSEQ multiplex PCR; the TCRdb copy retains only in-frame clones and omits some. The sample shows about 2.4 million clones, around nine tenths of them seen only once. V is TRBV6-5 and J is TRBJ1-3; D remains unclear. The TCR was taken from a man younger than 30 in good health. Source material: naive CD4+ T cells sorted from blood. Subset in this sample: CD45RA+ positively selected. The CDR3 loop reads CASRGFGNTIYF. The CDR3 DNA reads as TGTGCCAGCAGGGGTTTTGGAAACACCATATATTTT.